The 4 T cell receptor beta chains given below trace back to one sample, sequenced in a study of human T cells and chemical hapten exposure. Time point given: patch test 3, about 24 weeks after DPC sensitization. Treatment of the sample: therapeutic diphenylcyclopropenone sensitization with weekly scalp DPC. One entry per CDR3 protein, called by TCRdb with MiXCR from the RACE reads. This table holds about 89,000 distinct CDR3 sequences, 10% to 15% found once. Sequenced here: whole blood, sampled in connection with sensitization to the hapten diphenylcyclopropenone (DPC). The receptors here all came from a woman in her forties or fifties with alopecia areata. Some clones in this sample may be carry-over from other donors' samples.

Many counts were recorded for this clonotype. This rearrangement joins TRBV2 to TRBJ1-6; TRBD1 matches 7 bases. The CDR3 is 18 amino acids. Germline V gives CDR1 SNHLY, CDR2 FYNNEI. V trimming: 6 bases; J trimming: 3 bases; junction bases outside the gene matches: 14. CDR3 protein: CASRNAQGVGIYNSPLHF. CDR3 nucleotides: TGTGCCAGCAGAAACGCGCAGGGGGTCGGGATCTATAATTCACCCCTCCACTTT.

This clonotype was recorded only once. The rearrangement joins TRBV10-3 to TRBJ2-7; D possibly corresponds to TRBD1 (5 bases). CDR1 is ENHRY and CDR2 is SYGVKD in the germline V gene. CDR3 size: 12 residues. V lost 8 bases to trimming and J lost 2 bases, with 10 bases between them. The CDR3 sequence: CAIGTGPYEQYF. The CDR3 region has the DNA TGTGCCATCGGAACAGGTCCCTACGAGCAGTACTTC.

The rearrangement joins TRBV9 to TRBJ1-1; perhaps TRBD1 as D (5 bases). This CDR3 is built from 14 residues. CDR1 is SGDLS, CDR2 YYNGEE, per germline. V was pared by 4 bases and J by 0 bases, with 10 bases between. The CDR3 loop is CASSRLTVNTEAFF. The CDR3 DNA is TGTGCCAGCAGCCGATTGACAGTGAACACTGAAGCTTTCTTT.

This clonotype was found many times. J is TRBJ1-2 and V is TRBV20-1; no reliable D call. From germline, CDR1 is DFQATT and CDR2 SNEGSKA (reference sequence). CDR3 length: 11 amino acids. Trimming took 2 bases from V and 4 from J, leaving 5 bases between them. CDR3 residues: CSARIVYGYTF. Here the CDR3 DNA reads TGCAGTGCTAGAATTGTCTATGGCTACACCTTC.